The T cell receptor (beta chain) under discussion was sequenced for a study of identical twins. Trimming cost V 5 bases and J 2 bases, with 16 bases left between them. The CDR3 sequence is 16 residues long. One entry per CDR3 protein, called by TCRdb with MiXCR from the 5' RACE reads. The table has 500,000 to 650,000 distinct CDR3 sequences, 20% to 25% seen once. The sample was also linked to a second study, of yellow fever vaccine responses in identical twins.

Input material: CD4+ T cells sorted from blood. V is TRBV12-3 or TRBV12-4 and J is TRBJ2-1; D may be TRBD1 or TRBD2 (6 bases each). This TCR was recovered from a woman in her late teens or twenties in good health. The CDR3 protein is CASSRGLNGAYNEQFF. CDR3 DNA: TGTGCCAGCAGTCGGGGGCTCAACGGGGCCTACAATGAGCAGTTCTTC.